Presented here are 22 T cell receptor beta chains from one specimen sequenced in a study of T cell responses to AZD1222 COVID-19 vaccine. Clones were read by immunoSEQ multiplex PCR, and TCRdb kept only the in-frame ones, dropping some. The repertoire holds about 130,000 clones, with 80% to 90% as singletons. The sequencing used peripheral blood, collected on day 0 of AZD1222 vaccination. These receptors were collected from an adult in good health.

This chain joins TRBV7-2 and TRBJ1-3; 7 positions agree with TRBD1. J gave up 0 bases and V 8 bases, and 4 bases lay outside the gene matches. Germline V gene lookup returns CDR1 SGHTA and CDR2 FQGNSA. The CDR3 runs 14 residues. The CDR3 bases are TGTGCCAGCGTACAGGGGAACTCTGGAAACACCATATATTTT. Its protein is CASVQGNSGNTIYF.

The CDR3 loop reads CASRGTGGEYSNQPQHF. For the CDR3, the DNA is TGTGCCAGTCGAGGGACAGGGGGCGAATATAGCAATCAGCCCCAGCATTTT. The V call is TRBV21-1, the J call TRBJ1-5; TRBD1, the D gene given by the table, was not confirmed from the DNA. TRBV21-1 is designated a pseudogene. CDR3 length: 17 amino acids.

The chain joins TRBV3-1 (or the pseudogene TRBV3-2) to TRBJ1-5; D unresolved. Germline assignment: CDR1 LGHDT and CDR2 YNNKEL (reference sequence). This CDR3 region has 14 residues. V lost 4 bases to trimming and J lost 0 bases, with 7 bases between them. In DNA, the CDR3 is TGTGCCAGCAGCCTTGCGAGTAGCAATCAGCCCCAGCATTTT. This encodes CASSLASSNQPQHF.

This clone was seen a few times. The V gene is TRBV7-2, the J gene TRBJ2-7; no clear D gene. V lost 4 bases to trimming and J lost 7 bases, with 14 bases between them. The CDR3 is made up of 13 amino acids. Germline CDR1 SGHTA, CDR2 FQGNSA. This CDR3 is CASSSTSPREQYF. The CDR3 DNA sequence: TGTGCCAGCAGCTCGACTTCCCCCCGAGAGCAGTACTTC.

V and J are TRBV19 and TRBJ1-4; 11 bases match TRBD1. J gave up 2 bases and V 2 bases, and 4 bases lay outside the gene matches. The V gene's germline CDR1 is LNHDA and CDR2 SQIVND (reference sequence). The CDR3 is made up of 17 amino acids. CDR3 region: CASSIRDRGMTNEKLFF. CDR3 bases: TGTGCCAGTAGTATACGGGACAGGGGGATGACTAATGAAAAACTGTTTTTT.

The chain joins TRBV5-1 to TRBJ2-5; 7 nucleotides match TRBD1. Trimming at V came to 0 bases and at J to 6 bases, leaving 5 bases not matched to a gene. Germline assignment: CDR1 SGHRS and CDR2 YFSETQ. This CDR3 comprises 14 residues. CDR3 sequence reads: CASSLAGGTKTQYF. CDR3 bases: TGCGCCAGCAGCTTGGCAGGGGGAACGAAGACCCAGTACTTC.

V and J are TRBV6-5 and TRBJ1-5; TRBD1 is a possible D gene (5 bases). Germline V lookup: CDR1 MNHEY, CDR2 SVGAGI. The CDR3 covers 14 residues. V was pared by 5 bases and J by 6 bases, with 14 bases between. The CDR3 DNA follows: TGTGCCAGCAGTATACAACAGGCTAGTCAGCCCCAGCATTTT. It translates to CASSIQQASQPQHF.

This chain uses TRBV14 with TRBJ2-6; D remains unclear. V dropped 4 bases and J dropped 2 bases, with 15 bases sitting between them. Per germline, CDR1 SGHDN and CDR2 FVKESK. CDR3 length: 17 amino acids. The CDR3 is CASSLHLFRPGANVLTF. The CDR3 bases are TGTGCCAGCAGCCTCCATTTATTTAGGCCTGGGGCCAACGTCCTGACTTTC.

The chain is built from TRBV30 and TRBJ2-7; weak D call: TRBD1 (6 bases). V dropped 7 bases and J dropped 7 bases, with 14 bases sitting between them. This CDR3 comprises 11 residues. Germline V gene lookup returns CDR1 GTSNPN and CDR2 SVGIG (reference sequence). CDR3 region: CASDSVSEQYF. In DNA form, the CDR3 reads TGTGCCTCGGACAGCGTAAGTGAGCAGTACTTC.

The chain has TRBV27 and TRBJ2-7, with a tentative D call TRBD2 (6 bases). The V and J ends lost 2 bases and 4 bases respectively, with 18 bases between them. This CDR3 is 16 amino acids long. Germline V gene lookup returns CDR1 MNHEY and CDR2 SMNVEV (reference sequence). CDR3 loop: CASSLMGVAGGYEQYF. CDR3 in DNA: TGTGCCAGCAGTTTAATGGGTGTGGCCGGGGGATACGAGCAGTACTTC.

The chain carries TRBV19 and TRBJ1-3; D uncertain. Trimming shortened V by 5 bases and J by 4 bases, and 15 bases separated the two germline ends. CDR3 length: 15 residues. The germline CDR1 and CDR2 sequences are LNHDA and SQIVND (reference sequence). The CDR3 reads CASSAGRAGGNTIYF. Here the CDR3 DNA reads TGTGCCAGTAGTGCCGGGAGGGCGGGAGGAAACACCATATATTTT.

The chain recombines TRBV19 with TRBJ2-6; D not certain. Germline values: CDR1 LNHDA, CDR2 SQIVND (reference sequence). There are 15 residues in the CDR3. The germline V and J ends were trimmed by 3 bases and 4 bases, with 10 bases remaining between them. CDR3 bases: TGTGCCAGTAGTATGTGGGTATCCGGGGCCAACGTCCTGACTTTC. Translating gives CASSMWVSGANVLTF.

This rearrangement joins TRBV5-1 to TRBJ2-7; tentatively, D is TRBD1 (6 bases). Trimming pared 4 bases from V and 5 bases from J, leaving 19 bases between. The CDR3 runs to 15 residues. Germline assignment: CDR1 SGHRS and CDR2 YFSETQ. The CDR3 protein is CASSADGGGYDEQYF. In nucleotides, the CDR3 is TGCGCCAGCAGCGCGGATGGGGGCGGATATGACGAGCAGTACTTC.

The V call is TRBV7-6, the J call TRBJ1-5; possibly TRBD1 for D (5 bases). The CDR3 contains 16 residues. V lost 5 bases to trimming and J lost 3 bases, with 17 bases between them. Germline loops: CDR1 SGHVS, CDR2 FNYEAQ. The CDR3 DNA reads TGTGCCAGCAGCCAGCTCCCAGACAGTCCCAATCAGCCCCAGCATTTT. The encoded protein is CASSQLPDSPNQPQHF.

The chain joins TRBV5-1 to TRBJ1-3; unclear D gene. Germline assignment: CDR1 SGHRS and CDR2 YFSETQ. This CDR3 contains 12 residues. V shed 0 bases and J shed 8 bases, with 6 bases lying between them. The CDR3 DNA follows: TGCGCCAGCAGCTTGGGGTTAGACACCATATATTTT. This translates into CASSLGLDTIYF.

V and J are TRBV3-1 (or the pseudogene TRBV3-2) and TRBJ1-4; D is possibly TRBD1 (6 bases). CDR3 length: 18 residues. Germline V gene lookup returns CDR1 LGHDT and CDR2 YNNKEL (reference sequence). The V and J ends lost 4 bases and 5 bases respectively, with 23 bases between them. CDR3 nucleotides: TGTGCCAGCAGCCTATTCGCCGGGACACTTAGTTCGAATGAAAAACTGTTTTTT. It translates to CASSLFAGTLSSNEKLFF.

The CDR3 coding sequence is TGTGCCAGTAGTCATAGGACACAGTACAATGAGCAGTTCTTC. Translated: CASSHRTQYNEQFF. This chain connects TRBV19 to TRBJ2-1; the D gene is possibly TRBD1 (5 bases). This CDR3 region has 14 residues. Trimming took off 5 bases at V and 4 bases at J, with 12 bases between the two ends. Germline V CDR1 and CDR2: LNHDA, SQIVND (reference sequence).

This chain uses TRBV19 with TRBJ1-2, with 9 positions matching TRBD1. V gave up 8 bases and J gave up 4 bases; unmatched junction bases: 5. The CDR3 has 13 residues. Germline CDR1 is LNHDA and CDR2 is SQIVND (reference sequence). CDR3 coding DNA: TGTGCCAGTGCCGGGACAGGGCTCTATGGCTACACCTTC. Encoded protein: CASAGTGLYGYTF.

The gene calls are TRBV7-9 and TRBJ1-3; D is ambiguous. The CDR3 runs to 14 residues. V gave up 0 bases and J gave up 3 bases, with 6 bases separating them. Germline V gene data show CDR1 as SEHNR and CDR2 as FQNEAQ (reference sequence). The CDR3 loop reads CASSLARGGNTIYF. In nucleotides, the CDR3 is TGTGCCAGCAGCTTAGCTCGAGGTGGAAACACCATATATTTT.

J is TRBJ2-3 and V is TRBV7-2; D perhaps matches TRBD2 (5 bases). There are 13 residues in the CDR3. Germline lookup yields CDR1 SGHTA and CDR2 FQGNSA. Deletions cut 0 bases from V and 6 bases from J, with 7 bases between. In DNA, the CDR3 is TGTGCCAGCAGCTTAGCCGGGGTGGATACGCAGTATTTT. Translation: CASSLAGVDTQYF.

V gene TRBV7-9 combines with J gene TRBJ2-5, with 10 positions matching TRBD1. The CDR3 loop spans 14 amino acids. The germline V gene has CDR1 SEHNR and CDR2 FQNEAQ (reference sequence). V lost 0 bases to trimming and J lost 7 bases; unmatched junction nucleotides: 2. DNA for the CDR3: TGTGCCAGCAGCTTAGCTAGGACAGGGGGGACCCAGTACTTC. It codes for CASSLARTGGTQYF.

This rearrangement joins TRBV20-1 to TRBJ1-1; D is perhaps TRBD1 (5 bases). V was trimmed by 3 bases and J by 4 bases, leaving 9 bases between them. CDR3 size: 12 residues. Germline values: CDR1 DFQATT, CDR2 SNEGSKA (reference sequence). The CDR3 bases are TGCAGTGCTAGTCAGGGCTCCACTGAAGCTTTCTTT. Its translation is CSASQGSTEAFF.